This paragraph covers one T cell receptor (beta chain) sequence. Source study methods: Estimates of nucleated cell counts were drawn from the amplification of reference gene primers. The table came from immunoSEQ multiplex PCR; TCRdb's copy has only in-frame clones and leaves some out. Clone size and the V and J calls come from that table; the DNA yielded D and trimming. This table has fewer than 200,000 clones, approximately 92% appearing once. This specimen comes from a study of blood T cell repertoires in COVID-19. As for the study in general: The study drew acute and convalescent COVID-19 samples from the United States, Italy and Spain. Sample material is recorded as cDNA or gDNA derived from T cells, B-cell-depleted T cells, or PBMCs.

The TCR sequence derives from a man aged 45-65 years with acute or convalescent COVID-19. What was sequenced was peripheral blood.

CDR3 residues: CASSLRSGGVGELFF. The DNA of the CDR3 is TGTGCCAGCAGCTTAAGATCCGGGGGTGTCGGGGAGCTGTTTTTT. This chain links TRBV7-2 with TRBJ2-2; tentatively, D is TRBD2 (6 bases). V was cut by 2 bases and J by 7 bases, with 14 bases left in between. CDR1 is SGHTA and CDR2 is FQGNSA in the germline V gene. The CDR3 totals 15 residues.